This T cell receptor beta chain was documented in a study of blood T cell repertoires in COVID-19. Study as a whole: Spain, Italy and the United States supplied samples that represented acute and convalescent COVID-19. PBMCs, B-cell-depleted T cells, or T cells provided the cDNA or gDNA that made up the material.

How the authors handled the data: Amplification with reference gene primers provided the estimates of nucleated cell counts. Clones were read by immunoSEQ multiplex PCR, and TCRdb kept only the in-frame ones, dropping some. For V, J and clone size, that table is used; D and trimming come from the DNA. The sample lists more than 75,000 clones; around nine tenths were seen once. Germline-derived CDR1 and CDR2 are GTSNPN and SVGIG (reference sequence). The ends lost 0 bases at V and 5 bases at J; junction bases unmatched: 1. The CDR3 extends over 13 amino acids. Sequencing was done on a sample of peripheral blood. The clonotype comes from a man older than 75 with active or convalescent COVID-19. The chain uses TRBV30 and TRBJ2-7, with 10 bases fitting TRBD2. CDR3 sequence reads: CAWSVAGGDEQYF. CDR3 coding DNA: TGTGCCTGGAGTGTAGCGGGGGGGGACGAGCAGTACTTC.